This T cell receptor beta chain comes out of a study of T-cell reconstitution after alpha-beta-depleted transplantation in children. CDR3 length: 14 residues. V dropped 3 bases and J dropped 0 bases, with 10 bases sitting between them. Germline CDR1 reads SQVTM; CDR2 reads ANQGSEA. This clonotype occurred many times. Preparation of the TCRbeta library was carried out with unique molecular identifiers. TCRdb recomputed calls from the PCR reads with MiXCR, one row per CDR3 protein. This sample has about 830,000 distinct CDR3 sequences, with 16% found just once. This chain joins TRBV29-1 and TRBJ2-3, with D tentatively TRBD2 (5 bases). The origin of this receptor is a male patient under 18 who had a stem cell transplant for acute lymphoblastic leukemia, so the T cells may come from the graft donor. The sequences come from PBMCs, mostly from graft donor cells, collected 360 days after TCRalphabeta/CD19-depleted stem cell transplant. The CDR3 reads CSVEKRGSTDTQYF. Written as DNA, the CDR3 is TGCAGCGTTGAGAAACGGGGTAGCACAGATACGCAGTATTTT.